These 28 T cell receptor beta chains were sequenced from one sample in a study of OX40 agonist ivuxolimab in advanced cancers. TCRdb's table, derived via immunoSEQ multiplex PCR, lists solely in-frame clones and lacks some. Among tens of thousands of clones listed, 88% were seen once. The source material was CD4+ or CD8+ T cells sorted from blood, sampled in a trial of the OX40 agonist ivuxolimab. Receptor source: an adult with an advanced solid tumor such as melanoma, head and neck, liver or kidney cancer.

The rearrangement links TRBV4-2 to TRBJ2-1; 9 positions agree with TRBD2. The J segment lost 7 bases and the V segment lost 6 bases, leaving 10 bases of the junction unmatched. This CDR3 comprises 15 residues. Germline CDR1 LGHNA, CDR2 YNFKEQ. This CDR3 is CASSRASGGLNEQFF. The CDR3 DNA is TGTGCCAGCAGTCGCGCGAGCGGGGGGCTAAATGAGCAGTTCTTC.

The chain joins TRBV6-1 to TRBJ2-5, with TRBD2 matching 13 bases. Germline CDR1 and CDR2: MNHNS and SASEGT. The CDR3 has 18 residues. V lost 2 bases and J lost 5; bases outside the gene matches: 11. CDR3: CASSEIGGLAGIRETQYF. CDR3 coding DNA: TGTGCCAGCAGTGAAATTGGGGGACTAGCGGGAATTAGGGAGACCCAGTACTTC.

This CDR3 reads CASSAYPGQAYEQYF. In nucleotides, the CDR3 is TGCGCCAGCAGCGCTTACCCGGGTCAAGCCTACGAGCAGTACTTC. This sequence joins TRBV5-1 and TRBJ2-7; D unresolved. The V end was cut by 4 bases, the J end by 2 bases, with 16 bases between. The CDR3 is made up of 15 amino acids. Germline CDR1 and CDR2: SGHRS and YFSETQ.

This chain links TRBV6-5 with TRBJ1-2, with 10 bases that match TRBD1. V lost 7 bases, J lost 4 bases, and 6 bases stayed unmatched. The germline CDR1 and CDR2 sequences are MNHEY and SVGAGI. The length of the CDR3 is 14 residues. CDR3 sequence (DNA): TGTGCCAGCAACCCGGGACAGGGGATCTATGGCTACACCTTC. This encodes CASNPGQGIYGYTF.

This clone was counted a few times. The J gene is TRBJ2-2, the V gene TRBV19; 7 bases match TRBD1. J lost 5 bases, V lost 4 bases, and 1 base had no gene match. Germline CDR1 reads LNHDA; CDR2 reads SQIVND (reference sequence). The CDR3 has 13 residues. The CDR3 sequence is CASSNRGTGELFF. As DNA, the CDR3 is TGTGCCAGTAGTAACAGGGGAACCGGGGAGCTGTTTTTT.

The chain joins TRBV5-1 to TRBJ1-1; 8 bases agree with TRBD1. The J segment lost 3 bases and the V segment lost 0 bases, leaving 1 base of the junction unmatched. Germline lookup yields CDR1 SGHRS and CDR2 YFSETQ. The CDR3 has 14 residues. Here the CDR3 reads CASSLEQGDTEAFF. The CDR3 DNA follows: TGCGCCAGCAGCTTGGAACAGGGGGACACTGAAGCTTTCTTT. Drawing the rest from reference TRBV5-1 and TRBJ1-1, the complete variable domain is KAGVTQTPRYLIKTRGQQVTLSCSPISGHRSVSWYQQTPGQGLQFLFEYFSETQRNKGNFPGRFSGRQFSNSRSEMNVSTLELGDSALYLCASSLEQGDTEAFFGQGTRLTVV.

The genes are TRBV19 and TRBJ2-5, with a possible D match to TRBD2 (6 bases). The CDR3 length is 14 residues. V was shortened by 1 base and J by 5 bases, with 11 bases between the two germline ends. Germline CDR1 is LNHDA and CDR2 is SQIVND (reference sequence). This CDR3 is CASSIGGVAETQYF. The CDR3 bases are TGTGCCAGTAGTATAGGGGGGGTTGCGGAGACCCAGTACTTC.

This clone was counted between two and nine times. The J gene is TRBJ1-5, the V gene TRBV19; TRBD1 might be the D (5 bases). CDR3 length equals 14 residues. V lost 3 bases and J lost 7, with 13 bases in between. From germline, CDR1 is LNHDA and CDR2 SQIVND (reference sequence). The CDR3 region has the DNA TGTGCCAGTAGTATGGGGCAGGGTTGGCAGCCCCAGCATTTT. Translated, it gives CASSMGQGWQPQHF.

The chain recombines TRBV20-1 with TRBJ1-1; D gene unclear. With 5 bases removed from V and 4 bases from J, the gap between germline ends came to 8 bases. There are 11 residues in the CDR3. Germline-derived CDR1 and CDR2 are DFQATT and SNEGSKA (reference sequence). CDR3 sequence: CSADRTTEAFF. DNA of the CDR3: TGCAGTGCTGATAGGACCACTGAAGCTTTCTTT.

A word on this clone: One end of the junction does not line up with germline, which may come from a read error. The V gene is TRBV6-6, the J gene TRBJ2-7; weak D call: TRBD1 (5 bases). Germline V gene data show CDR1 as MNHNY and CDR2 as SVGAGI (reference sequence). The CDR3 extends over 13 amino acids. The DNA of the CDR3 is TGTGCCAGCAGTTACGATATGCAGCGCCTGGGGCATTTC. Protein: CASSYDMQRLGHF.

The chain has TRBV5-1 and TRBJ2-5; 11 nucleotides agree with TRBD2. The germline V gene has CDR1 SGHRS and CDR2 YFSETQ. With V trimmed by 6 bases and J by 2 bases, 3 bases remained unmatched. The CDR3 spans 14 residues. The CDR3 bases are TGCGCCAGCAAAACTAGCGGGGGACAAGAGACCCAGTACTTC. This sequence encodes CASKTSGGQETQYF.

Here the CDR3 reads CASSLDSGGGEQFF. DNA of the CDR3: TGTGCCAGCAGCTTGGATTCAGGGGGTGGTGAGCAGTTCTTC. V is TRBV5-6 and J is TRBJ2-1; 7 bases fit TRBD1. Trimming removed 0 bases from V and 9 bases from J; junction bases left unmatched: 6. The CDR3 covers 14 residues. Germline V gives CDR1 SGHDT, CDR2 YYEEEE.

The rearrangement uses TRBV6-6 and TRBJ1-3, with D unresolved. The CDR3 is 12 amino acids. The germline CDR1 and CDR2 sequences are MNHNY and SVGAGI (reference sequence). V was trimmed by 6 bases and J by 4 bases, leaving 7 bases between them. CDR3 in amino acids: CASSSGGNTIYF. CDR3 coding DNA: TGTGCCAGCAGCTCCGGGGGAAACACCATATATTTT.

V is TRBV6-1 and J is TRBJ1-1, with D possibly being TRBD1 (5 bases). The CDR3 is made up of 14 amino acids. Trimming stripped 7 bases from V and 6 bases from J, with 18 bases between. Germline V CDR1 and CDR2: MNHNS, SASEGT. The CDR3 nucleotides read TGTGCCAGCACTCCTCGGGGGGGAAACTCTGAAGCTTTCTTT. It is translated as CASTPRGGNSEAFF.

The gene calls are TRBV28 and TRBJ1-1, with 7 nucleotides matching TRBD1. The germline CDR1 and CDR2 sequences are MDHEN and SYDVKM. V shed 6 bases, J shed 9 bases, and the junction held 16 bases outside the gene matches. CDR3 length equals 15 residues. Here the CDR3 DNA reads TGTGCCAGCAGGACCAGGGGGGGGGAGACGCTCAAAGCTTTCTTT. It is translated as CASRTRGGETLKAFF.

This rearrangement joins TRBV19 to TRBJ2-1, with D perhaps matching TRBD1 or TRBD2 (5 bases each). The CDR3 totals 17 residues. Per the germline V gene, CDR1 is LNHDA and CDR2 is SQIVND (reference sequence). V lost 10 bases, J lost 0 bases, and 22 bases lay in between. CDR3 amino acids: CATSGTAPLGSYNEQFF. CDR3 DNA: TGTGCCACCTCCGGGACGGCTCCCCTTGGCTCCTACAATGAGCAGTTCTTC.

The sample holds a few counts of this clone. The chain is built from TRBV10-3 and TRBJ2-5; no reliable D call. This CDR3 is 14 amino acids long. The V end lost 9 bases, the J end lost 7 bases, and 21 bases lay between the germline ends. Germline-derived CDR1 and CDR2 are ENHRY and SYGVKD. The CDR3 bases are TGTGCCATAGCACCCCAGGTGAACGACCCGACCCAGTACTTC. Amino acids: CAIAPQVNDPTQYF.

The chain couples TRBV19 to TRBJ1-4; D is unclear. The CDR3 runs 14 residues. CDR1 is LNHDA, CDR2 SQIVND, per germline (reference sequence). Trimming took off 7 bases at V and 7 bases at J, with 16 bases between the two ends. The CDR3 bases are TGTGCCAGTACCCCCTCAAGCAATGGTGAAAAACTGTTTTTT. Amino acid sequence: CASTPSSNGEKLFF. The full variable domain, rest sourced from reference TRBV19 and TRBJ1-4, is DGGITQSPKYLFRKEGQNVTLSCEQNLNHDAMYWYRQDPGQGLRLIYYSQIVNDFQKGDIAEGYSVSREKKESFPLTVTSAQKNPTAFYLCASTPSSNGEKLFFGSGTQLSVL.

The chain joins TRBV5-4 to TRBJ2-5, with D tentatively TRBD2 (6 bases). Per germline, CDR1 SGHNT and CDR2 YYREEE (reference sequence). The CDR3 is 16 amino acids. The V end was cut by 4 bases, the J end by 2 bases, with 18 bases between. For the CDR3, the DNA is TGTGCCAGCAGCCAACCGTCTCGGGGGAGGCAAGAGACCCAGTACTTC. Amino acid sequence: CASSQPSRGRQETQYF.

This chain links TRBV7-2 with TRBJ2-3, with D possibly being TRBD2 (5 bases). Trimming left V 5 bases short and J 0 bases short, with 12 bases between. The CDR3 extends over 15 amino acids. The germline CDR1 and CDR2 sequences are SGHTA and FQGNSA. This chain's CDR3 is CASSKDGGSTDTQYF. The CDR3 DNA sequence: TGTGCCAGCAGCAAAGATGGCGGGAGCACAGATACGCAGTATTTT.

The gene calls are TRBV30 and TRBJ2-7; TRBD1 matches at 12 bases. The CDR3 length is 16 residues. CDR1 is GTSNPN, CDR2 SVGIG, per germline (reference sequence). V was clipped by 0 bases and J by 7 bases; unmatched bases: 10. This CDR3 reads CAWSVRLGDRGQEQYF. CDR3 coding DNA: TGTGCCTGGAGTGTACGCCTTGGGGACAGGGGGCAAGAGCAGTACTTC. The full variable domain, its missing parts supplied by reference TRBV30 and TRBJ2-7, is SQTIHQWPATLVQPVGSPLSLECTVEGTSNPNLYWYRQAAGRGLQLLFYSVGIGQISSEVPQNLSASRPQDRQFILSSKKLLLSDSGFYLCAWSVRLGDRGQEQYFGPGTRLTVT.

Comments on this clone: The sample holds other DNA sequences that translate to the same CDR3. CDR3 sequence: CSASKGEQYF. Written as DNA, the CDR3 is TGCAGTGCCAGTAAGGGAGAGCAGTACTTC. The rearrangement links TRBV20-1 to TRBJ2-7; D gene unclear. Per germline, CDR1 DFQATT and CDR2 SNEGSKA (reference sequence). This CDR3 comprises 10 residues. V shed 6 bases and J shed 7 bases, with 10 bases lying between them.

The chain combines TRBV2 with TRBJ1-1; 8 bases fit TRBD1. The trim removed 6 bases at V and 5 bases at J, leaving 5 bases unmatched. CDR3 length: 13 amino acids. CDR1 and CDR2 from the germline V gene are SNHLY and FYNNEI. The CDR3 bases are TGTGCCAGCAGCCCACGACAGGGGACTGAAGCTTTCTTT. It encodes CASSPRQGTEAFF.

V is TRBV7-9 and J is TRBJ1-4; D unclear. Trimming shortened V by 10 bases and J by 4 bases, and 10 bases separated the two germline ends. This CDR3 is 12 amino acids long. Germline V gene lookup returns CDR1 SEHNR and CDR2 FQNEAQ (reference sequence). The CDR3, as DNA: TGTGCCACTAAGGGTTATAATGAAAAACTGTTTTTT. Translated: CATKGYNEKLFF.

The CDR3 DNA reads TGTGCCAGTGACCCAGGACGGACATGGAACTATGGCTACACCTTC. It is translated as CASDPGRTWNYGYTF. This chain links TRBV19 with TRBJ1-2, with D possibly TRBD1 on 5 matching bases. This CDR3 is 15 amino acids long. V was trimmed by 8 bases and J by 2 bases, leaving 18 bases between them. CDR1 is LNHDA, CDR2 SQIVND, per germline (reference sequence).

The J gene is TRBJ1-1, the V gene TRBV6-1; D uncertain. Germline V gene sequence: CDR1 MNHNS, CDR2 SASEGT. This CDR3 has 13 residues. Trimming pared 3 bases from V and 4 bases from J, leaving 9 bases between. The CDR3: CASSDNALTEAFF. The CDR3 nucleotides are TGTGCCAGCAGTGACAATGCTCTCACTGAAGCTTTCTTT.

This chain links TRBV19 with TRBJ1-4; 8 bases agree with TRBD1. V was pared by 5 bases and J by 8 bases, with 4 bases of the junction left unmatched. The CDR3 has 13 residues. Germline CDR1 is LNHDA and CDR2 is SQIVND (reference sequence). The CDR3 region is CASSPGQGEKLFF. CDR3 DNA sequence: TGTGCCAGTAGTCCCGGACAGGGAGAAAAACTGTTTTTT.

The chain employs TRBV27 and TRBJ1-2; TRBD1 might be the D (5 bases). The ends were cut back, 2 bases at V and 4 bases at J, with 14 bases in the middle. In germline, CDR1 is MNHEY, CDR2 SMNVEV (reference sequence). CDR3 length equals 15 residues. The CDR3 region has the DNA TGTGCCAGCAGTTTACGACAGAACCGTTTCTATGGCTACACCTTC. This encodes CASSLRQNRFYGYTF.